Each of the 8 T cell receptor beta chains below was sequenced from the same sample in a study of cytomegalovirus exposure and HLA in healthy donors. Primers: 60 Vbeta forward and 13 Jbeta reverse. Assay used: immunoSEQ multiplex PCR; TCRdb lists only in-frame clones, some missing. The sample comprises about 210,000 clones, about 85% of which are singletons, and less than 1.3% rests with the top ten. The sequenced sample consisted of PBMCs. Receptors originate from a boy between 2 and 10 years old in good health and CMV-seronegative.

V is TRBV2 and J is TRBJ2-5, with D tentatively TRBD1 (6 bases). Trimming shortened V by 6 bases and J by 5 bases, and 22 bases separated the two germline ends. The germline V gene encodes CDR1 SNHLY and CDR2 FYNNEI. The CDR3 runs to 16 residues. CDR3 nucleotides: TGTGCCAGCAGGCCCTTCCCAGGGGCGATGGCGGAGACCCAGTACTTC. Translating gives CASRPFPGAMAETQYF. Full variable domain (missing parts from reference TRBV2 and TRBJ2-5): EPEVTQTPSHQVTQMGQEVILRCVPISNHLYFYWYRQILGQKVEFLVSFYNNEISEKSEIFDDQFSVERPDGSNFTLKIRSTKLEDSAMYFCASRPFPGAMAETQYFGPGTRLLVL.

This clone was seen a few times. The gene calls are TRBV6-1 and TRBJ1-1; TRBD1 matches at 7 bases. The CDR3 length is 14 residues. V lost 6 bases, J lost 5 bases, and 9 bases stayed unmatched. Per the germline V gene, CDR1 is MNHNS and CDR2 is SASEGT. The CDR3 loop reads CASSVDRVDTEAFF. For the CDR3, the DNA is TGTGCCAGCAGCGTCGACAGGGTTGATACTGAAGCTTTCTTT.

In nucleotides, the CDR3 is TGTGCCAGCAGTTTATCGCGGGGGGGCCCTGATACGCAGTATTTT. Translating gives CASSLSRGGPDTQYF. V and J are TRBV28 and TRBJ2-3; 9 nucleotides match TRBD2. Germline CDR1 reads MDHEN; CDR2 reads SYDVKM. The CDR3 sequence is 15 residues long. V shed 1 base, J shed 6 bases, and the junction held 5 bases outside the gene matches.

This chain connects TRBV28 to TRBJ2-7; perhaps TRBD1 as D (5 bases). There are 14 residues in the CDR3. The ends were cut back, 2 bases at V and 1 base at J, with 9 bases in the middle. Per the germline V gene, CDR1 is MDHEN and CDR2 is SYDVKM. CDR3 nucleotide sequence: TGTGCCAGCAGTTTAGATCCAGGGTCCTACGAGCAGTACTTC. Amino acids: CASSLDPGSYEQYF.

The sample holds a few counts of this clone. Distinct nucleotide sequences in the sample also encode this CDR3. The V gene is TRBV6-6, the J gene TRBJ1-1, with D possibly TRBD1 on 5 matching bases. The CDR3 spans 14 residues. Germline V gene lookup returns CDR1 MNHNY and CDR2 SVGAGI (reference sequence). The ends were cut back, 2 bases at V and 2 bases at J, with 9 bases in the middle. CDR3 in amino acids: CASSYGGGNTEAFF. The DNA for the CDR3 is TGTGCCAGCAGTTACGGGGGAGGCAACACTGAAGCTTTCTTT.

V is TRBV7-3 and J is TRBJ1-6; 7 bases align to TRBD1. CDR1 and CDR2 from the germline V gene are SGHTA and FQGTGA. The V gene end was trimmed by 5 bases and the J gene end by 3 bases; junction bases not matched to a gene: 4. The CDR3 length is 15 residues. CDR3 in amino acids: CASSAGTDYNSPLHF. DNA of the CDR3: TGTGCCAGCAGCGCAGGGACAGACTATAATTCACCCCTCCACTTT.

The chain recombines TRBV4-1 with TRBJ2-5; no clear D. The germline gives CDR1 MGHRA, CDR2 YSYEKL. The CDR3 has 13 amino acids. The V end lost 5 bases, the J end lost 5 bases, and 12 bases lay between the germline ends. Here the CDR3 reads CASSYSYLETQYF. For the CDR3, the DNA is TGCGCCAGCAGCTACTCTTACCTTGAGACCCAGTACTTC.

The J gene is TRBJ1-6, the V gene TRBV6-5, with TRBD1 matching over 10 bases. CDR1 and CDR2 from the germline V gene are MNHEY and SVGAGI. The ends lost 6 bases at V and 8 bases at J; junction bases unmatched: 4. This CDR3 contains 14 residues. The CDR3 DNA is TGTGCCAGCAGGGGGGGGACAGGGGATTCACCCCTCCACTTT. Amino acid sequence: CASRGGTGDSPLHF.